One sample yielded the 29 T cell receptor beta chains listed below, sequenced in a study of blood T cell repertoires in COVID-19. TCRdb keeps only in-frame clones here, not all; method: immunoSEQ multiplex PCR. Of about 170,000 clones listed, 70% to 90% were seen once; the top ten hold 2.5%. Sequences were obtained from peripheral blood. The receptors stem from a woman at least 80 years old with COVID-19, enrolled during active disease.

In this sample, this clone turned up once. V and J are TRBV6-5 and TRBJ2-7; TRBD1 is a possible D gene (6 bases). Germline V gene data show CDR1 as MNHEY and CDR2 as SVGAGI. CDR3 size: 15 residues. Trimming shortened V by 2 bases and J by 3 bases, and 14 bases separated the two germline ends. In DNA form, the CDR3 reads TGTGCCAGCAGTTACGGTCAGGGGTATAACTACGAGCAGTACTTC. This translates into CASSYGQGYNYEQYF.

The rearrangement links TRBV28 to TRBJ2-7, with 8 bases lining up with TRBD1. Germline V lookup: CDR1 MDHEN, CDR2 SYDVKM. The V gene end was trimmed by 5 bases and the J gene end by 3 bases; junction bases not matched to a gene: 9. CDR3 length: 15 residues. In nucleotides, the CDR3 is TGTGCCAGCAGTCAAATCCGTGGACAGGGCTACGAGCAGTACTTC. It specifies CASSQIRGQGYEQYF.

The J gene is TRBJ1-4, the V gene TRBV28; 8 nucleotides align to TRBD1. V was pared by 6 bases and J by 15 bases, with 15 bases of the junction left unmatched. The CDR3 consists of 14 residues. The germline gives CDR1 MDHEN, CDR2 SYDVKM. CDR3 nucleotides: TGTGCCAGCAGCTCCGGGACAGGTGCGAATAAGGTGTTTTTT. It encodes CASSSGTGANKVFF.

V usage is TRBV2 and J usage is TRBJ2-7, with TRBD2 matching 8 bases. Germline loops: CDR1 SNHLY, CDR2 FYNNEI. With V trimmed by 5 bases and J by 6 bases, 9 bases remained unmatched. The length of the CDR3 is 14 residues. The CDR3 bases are TGTGCCAGCAGTCTTCTAGCGGGTCAGCTCGAGCAGTACTTC. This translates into CASSLLAGQLEQYF.

CDR3 nucleotide sequence: TGTGCCAGCAGTCCTCCCGAGGTTGGATCCCCCCTCCACTTT. Protein: CASSPPEVGSPLHF. This chain connects TRBV28 to TRBJ1-6; D ambiguous. The CDR3 loop spans 14 amino acids. Trimming pared 5 bases from V and 13 bases from J, leaving 18 bases between. CDR1 is MDHEN, CDR2 SYDVKM, per germline.

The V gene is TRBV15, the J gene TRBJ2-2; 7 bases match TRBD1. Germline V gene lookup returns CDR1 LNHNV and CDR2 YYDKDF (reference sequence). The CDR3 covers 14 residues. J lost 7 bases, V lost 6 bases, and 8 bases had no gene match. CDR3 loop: CATRLRGPDGELFF. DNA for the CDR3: TGTGCCACCAGGTTGAGGGGGCCGGACGGGGAGCTGTTTTTT.

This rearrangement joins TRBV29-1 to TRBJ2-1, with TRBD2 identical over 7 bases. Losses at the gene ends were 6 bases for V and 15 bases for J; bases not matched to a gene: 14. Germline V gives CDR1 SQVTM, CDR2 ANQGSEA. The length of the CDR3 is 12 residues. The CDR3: CSVGDWAGVGFF. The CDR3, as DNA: TGCAGCGTGGGGGACTGGGCGGGAGTCGGGTTCTTC.

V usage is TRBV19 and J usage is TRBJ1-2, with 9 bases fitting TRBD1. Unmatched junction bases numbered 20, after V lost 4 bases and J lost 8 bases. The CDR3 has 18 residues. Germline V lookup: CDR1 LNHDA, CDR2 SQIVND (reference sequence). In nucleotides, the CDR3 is TGTGCCAGTAGTAGCGGCACTCTACCGGGACAGGGAGTGGAAGGCTACACCTTC. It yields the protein CASSSGTLPGQGVEGYTF. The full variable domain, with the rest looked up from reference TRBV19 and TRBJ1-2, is DGGITQSPKYLFRKEGQNVTLSCEQNLNHDAMYWYRQDPGQGLRLIYYSQIVNDFQKGDIAEGYSVSREKKESFPLTVTSAQKNPTAFYLCASSSGTLPGQGVEGYTFGSGTRLTVV.

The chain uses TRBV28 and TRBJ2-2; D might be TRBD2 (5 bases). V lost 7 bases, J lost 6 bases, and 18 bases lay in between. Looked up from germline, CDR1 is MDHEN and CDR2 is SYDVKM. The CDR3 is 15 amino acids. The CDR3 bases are TGTGCCAGCACGTTGCAGGAGGCCCTCCCCGGGGAGCTGTTTTTT. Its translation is CASTLQEALPGELFF. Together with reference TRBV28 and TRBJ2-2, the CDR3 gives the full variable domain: DVKVTQSSRYLVKRTGEKVFLECVQDMDHENMFWYRQDPGLGLRLIYFSYDVKMKEKGDIPEGYSVSREKKERFSLILESASTNQTSMYLCASTLQEALPGELFFGEGSRLTVL.

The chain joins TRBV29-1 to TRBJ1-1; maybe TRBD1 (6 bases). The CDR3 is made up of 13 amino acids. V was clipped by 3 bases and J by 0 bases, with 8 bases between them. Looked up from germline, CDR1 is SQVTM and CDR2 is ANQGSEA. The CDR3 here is CSVEDRLNTEAFF. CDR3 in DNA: TGCAGCGTTGAGGACAGACTGAACACTGAAGCTTTCTTT.

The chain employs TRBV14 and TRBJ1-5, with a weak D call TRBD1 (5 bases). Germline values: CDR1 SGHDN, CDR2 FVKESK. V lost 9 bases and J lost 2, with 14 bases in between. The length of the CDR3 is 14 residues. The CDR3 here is CARFRDLGNQPQHF. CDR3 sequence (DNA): TGTGCCAGATTCCGGGACTTGGGCAATCAGCCCCAGCATTTT.

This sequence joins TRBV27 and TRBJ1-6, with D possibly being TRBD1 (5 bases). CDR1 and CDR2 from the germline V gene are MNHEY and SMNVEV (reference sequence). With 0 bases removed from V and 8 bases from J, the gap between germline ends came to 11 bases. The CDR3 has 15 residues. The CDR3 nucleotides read TGTGCCAGCAGTTTATCATCGGGGGGATATTCACCCCTCCACTTT. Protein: CASSLSSGGYSPLHF.

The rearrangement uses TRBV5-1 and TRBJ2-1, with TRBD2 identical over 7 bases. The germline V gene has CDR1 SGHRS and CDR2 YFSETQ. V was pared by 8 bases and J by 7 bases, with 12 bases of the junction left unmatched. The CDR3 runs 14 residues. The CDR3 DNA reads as TGCGCCAGTCTACGGGAGGAAAGTTCTAATGAGCAGTTCTTC. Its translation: CASLREESSNEQFF.

Here the CDR3 DNA reads TGTGCCAGTAAGCTTCGGGACTACTCTAGCACAGATACGCAGTATTTT. This codes for CASKLRDYSSTDTQYF. The chain has TRBV19 and TRBJ2-3, with 7 bases matching TRBD2. The V segment lost 7 bases and the J segment 0 bases; nucleotides outside the gene matches: 10. The germline V gene has CDR1 LNHDA and CDR2 SQIVND (reference sequence). This CDR3 is 16 amino acids long.

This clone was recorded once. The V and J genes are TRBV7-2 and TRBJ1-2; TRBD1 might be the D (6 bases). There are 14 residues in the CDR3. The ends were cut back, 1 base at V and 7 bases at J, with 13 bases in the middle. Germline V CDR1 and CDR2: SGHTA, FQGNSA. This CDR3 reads CASSLGRTEPGYTF. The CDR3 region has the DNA TGTGCCAGCAGCTTAGGACGGACAGAGCCTGGCTACACCTTC.

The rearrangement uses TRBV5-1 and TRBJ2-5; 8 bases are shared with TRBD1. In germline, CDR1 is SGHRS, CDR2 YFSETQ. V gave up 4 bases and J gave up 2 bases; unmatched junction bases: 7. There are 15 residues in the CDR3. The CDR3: CASSEPGGGQETQYF. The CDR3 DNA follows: TGCGCCAGCAGCGAACCAGGGGGCGGGCAAGAGACCCAGTACTTC.

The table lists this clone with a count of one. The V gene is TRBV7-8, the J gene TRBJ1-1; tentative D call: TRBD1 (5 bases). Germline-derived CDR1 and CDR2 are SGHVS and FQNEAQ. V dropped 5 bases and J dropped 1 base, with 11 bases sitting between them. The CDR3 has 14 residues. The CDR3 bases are TGTGCCAGCAGCCCGGGGGTCTCGAACACTGAAGCTTTCTTT. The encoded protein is CASSPGVSNTEAFF. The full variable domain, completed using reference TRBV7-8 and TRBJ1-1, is GAGVSQSPRYKVAKRGQDVALRCDPISGHVSLFWYQQALGQGPEFLTYFQNEAQLDKSGLPSDRFFAERPEGSVSTLKIQRTQQEDSAVYLCASSPGVSNTEAFFGQGTRLTVV.

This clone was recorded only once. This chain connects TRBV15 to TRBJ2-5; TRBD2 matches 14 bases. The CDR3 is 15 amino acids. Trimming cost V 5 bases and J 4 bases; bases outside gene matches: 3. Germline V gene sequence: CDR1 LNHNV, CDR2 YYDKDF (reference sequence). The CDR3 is CATSPGTSGRETQYF. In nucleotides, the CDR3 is TGTGCCACCAGCCCCGGGACTAGCGGGAGAGAGACCCAGTACTTC.

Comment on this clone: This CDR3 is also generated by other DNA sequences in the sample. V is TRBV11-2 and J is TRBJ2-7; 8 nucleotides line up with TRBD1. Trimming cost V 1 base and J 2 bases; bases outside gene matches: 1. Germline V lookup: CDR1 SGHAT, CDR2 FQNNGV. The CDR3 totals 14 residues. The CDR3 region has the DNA TGTGCCAGCAGCTTAGGACAGGGGACCTACGAGCAGTACTTC. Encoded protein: CASSLGQGTYEQYF.

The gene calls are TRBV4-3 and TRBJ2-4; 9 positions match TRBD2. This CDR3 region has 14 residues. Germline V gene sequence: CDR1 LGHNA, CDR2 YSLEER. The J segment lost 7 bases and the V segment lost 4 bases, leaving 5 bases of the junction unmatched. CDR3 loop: CASSPYSGSNIQYF. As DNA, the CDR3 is TGCGCCAGCAGCCCGTATAGCGGGAGCAACATTCAGTACTTC.

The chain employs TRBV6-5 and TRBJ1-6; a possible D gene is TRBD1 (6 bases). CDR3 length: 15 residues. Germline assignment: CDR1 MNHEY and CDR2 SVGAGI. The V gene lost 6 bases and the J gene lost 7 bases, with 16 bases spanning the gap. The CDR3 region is CASRDSKGVNSPLHF. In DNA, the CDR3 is TGTGCCAGCAGGGACAGCAAGGGGGTCAATTCACCCCTCCACTTT.

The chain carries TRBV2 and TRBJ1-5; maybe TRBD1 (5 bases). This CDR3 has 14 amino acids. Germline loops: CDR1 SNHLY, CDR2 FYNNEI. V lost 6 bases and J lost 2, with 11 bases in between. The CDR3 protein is CASSQGIGNQPQHF. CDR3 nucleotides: TGTGCCAGCAGCCAGGGCATTGGCAATCAGCCCCAGCATTTT.

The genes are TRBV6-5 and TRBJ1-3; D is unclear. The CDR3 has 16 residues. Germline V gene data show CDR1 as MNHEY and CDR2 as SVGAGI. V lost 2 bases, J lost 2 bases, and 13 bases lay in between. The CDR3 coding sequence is TGTGCCAGCAGTTACGAGGGCCGGGGAGCTGGAAACACCATATATTTT. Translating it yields CASSYEGRGAGNTIYF.

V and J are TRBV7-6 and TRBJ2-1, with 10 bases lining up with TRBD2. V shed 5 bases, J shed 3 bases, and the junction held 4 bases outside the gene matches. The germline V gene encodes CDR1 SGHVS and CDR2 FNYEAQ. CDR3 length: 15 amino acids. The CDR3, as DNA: TGTGCCAGCAGCGGGATAGCGGGGGGCTACAATGAGCAGTTCTTC. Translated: CASSGIAGGYNEQFF.

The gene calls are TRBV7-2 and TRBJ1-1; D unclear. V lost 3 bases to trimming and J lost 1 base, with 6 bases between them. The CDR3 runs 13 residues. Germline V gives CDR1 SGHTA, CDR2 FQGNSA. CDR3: CASSFQENTEAFF. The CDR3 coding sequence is TGTGCCAGCAGCTTCCAGGAGAACACTGAAGCTTTCTTT.

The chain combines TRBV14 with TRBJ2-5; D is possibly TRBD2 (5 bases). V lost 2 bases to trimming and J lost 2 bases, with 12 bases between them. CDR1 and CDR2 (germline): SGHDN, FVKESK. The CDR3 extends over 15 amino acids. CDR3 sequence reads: CASSQKLGGQETQYF. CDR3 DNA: TGTGCCAGCAGCCAAAAGTTGGGCGGGCAAGAGACCCAGTACTTC.

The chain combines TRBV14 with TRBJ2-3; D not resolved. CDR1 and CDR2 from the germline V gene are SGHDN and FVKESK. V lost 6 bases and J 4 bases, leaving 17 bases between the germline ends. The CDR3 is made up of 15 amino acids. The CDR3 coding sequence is TGTGCCAGCAGTCTCGGGTCTACTCGGGCAGATACGCAGTATTTT. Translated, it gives CASSLGSTRADTQYF.

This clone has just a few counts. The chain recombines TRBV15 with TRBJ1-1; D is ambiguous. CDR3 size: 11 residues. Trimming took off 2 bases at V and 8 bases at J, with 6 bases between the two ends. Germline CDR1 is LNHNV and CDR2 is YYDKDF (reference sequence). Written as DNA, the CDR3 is TGTGCCACCAGCAGAAACTTCGAAGCTTTCTTT. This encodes CATSRNFEAFF.

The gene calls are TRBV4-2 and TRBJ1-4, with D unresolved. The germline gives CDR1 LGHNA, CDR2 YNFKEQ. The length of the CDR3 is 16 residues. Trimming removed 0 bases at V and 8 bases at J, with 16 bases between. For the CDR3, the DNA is TGTGCCAGCAGCCAAGAACCGCTCCCTGGCATCGAAAAACTGTTTTTT. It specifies CASSQEPLPGIEKLFF.